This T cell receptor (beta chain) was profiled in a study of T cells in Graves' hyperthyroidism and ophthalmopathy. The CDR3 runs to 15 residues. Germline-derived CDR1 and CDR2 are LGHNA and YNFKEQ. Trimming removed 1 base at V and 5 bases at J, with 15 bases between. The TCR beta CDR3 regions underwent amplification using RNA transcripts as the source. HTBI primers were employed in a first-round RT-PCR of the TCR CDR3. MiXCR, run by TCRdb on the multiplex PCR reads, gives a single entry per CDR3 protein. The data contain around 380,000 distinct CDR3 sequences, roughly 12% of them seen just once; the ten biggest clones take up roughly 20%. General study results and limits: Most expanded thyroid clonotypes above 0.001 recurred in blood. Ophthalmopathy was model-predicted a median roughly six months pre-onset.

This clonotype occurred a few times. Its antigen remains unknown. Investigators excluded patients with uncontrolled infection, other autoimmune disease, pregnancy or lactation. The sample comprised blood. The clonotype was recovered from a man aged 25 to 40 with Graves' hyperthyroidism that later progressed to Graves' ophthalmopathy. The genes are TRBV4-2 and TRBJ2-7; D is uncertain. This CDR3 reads CASSQGLRVFDEQYF. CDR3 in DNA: TGTGCCAGCAGCCAAGGGTTAAGGGTTTTCGACGAGCAGTACTTC.